This T cell receptor beta chain derives from a study of T cell clonotyping in hematopoietic cell transplantation. Findings and caveats of the study: At the given depth, recipient repertoires were over 95% de novo clonotypes.

Details on this clone: Its matching antigen is unknown.

CDR1 is SNHLY and CDR2 is FYNNEI in the germline V gene. Trimming removed 8 bases at V and 1 base at J, with 9 bases between. CDR3 length equals 13 residues. Only in-frame clones appear in the TCRdb table, and some are missing; sequencing was by immunoSEQ multiplex PCR. The table has 11,000 to 15,000 clones, about 56% seen once; the top ten hold almost 10%. The sequencing sample was made of PBMCs. The receptor comes from a human donor who either received an allogeneic hematopoietic cell transplant for a myeloid malignancy or was a related donor (not recorded which). Some clones in this sample may be carry-over from other donors' samples. The chain couples TRBV2 to TRBJ1-5, with D maybe TRBD1 (6 bases). In DNA form, the CDR3 reads TGTGCCAGCGGGGGGGCAAGCAATCAGCCCCAGCATTTT. It is translated as CASGGASNQPQHF.